This TCR beta chain derives from a study of neurological immune-mediated disorders. General study results and limits: No CDR3 amino acid sequences were shared by expanded clones across subjects, suggesting private repertoires in all groups.

The authors produced cDNA by 5'RACE using 10-nucleotide random UMIs. TCRdb reanalysed the 5' RACE reads using MiXCR and keeps one entry per CDR3 protein. The sample includes more than 70,000 distinct CDR3 sequences, 15% to 20% seen only once; the top ten take 15%. The CDR3 covers 15 residues. The V end lost 2 bases, the J end lost 2 bases, and 9 bases lay between the germline ends. This clonotype was seen ten or more times. What it binds is unknown. Individuals who volunteered at a blood bank located in Maryland, USA, made up the group of healthy controls. Libraries used 2 million unsorted PBMCs kept frozen in RNAlater.

Sequencing input: PBMCs. The V call is TRBV12-3 or TRBV12-4, the J call TRBJ2-2; possible D gene TRBD1, 5 bases. This clonotype was obtained from a woman aged 40 to 49 in good health. The CDR3 sequence: CASSLWGPNTGELFF. CDR3 coding DNA: TGTGCCAGCAGTTTATGGGGCCCCAACACCGGGGAGCTGTTTTTT.